This T cell receptor (beta chain) appears in the sequencing data of a study of blood T cell repertoires in COVID-19. Overall study context: PBMCs, B-cell-depleted T cells, or T cells provided the cDNA or gDNA that made up the material.

Those who participated ranged in age from 18 to 89 years and resided in 20 to 30 US areas. Cohorts were assigned according to the clinical history that participants reported. Original data processing: Using reference gene primer amplification, nucleated cell counts were estimated. Some clones are missing from TCRdb's copy, which holds only in-frame ones; the method was immunoSEQ multiplex PCR. V and J calls and clone size come straight from that table; D and trimming were deduced from the DNA. The sample holds 130,000 or so clones, around 84% seen once. Specimen: PBMCs or T cells enriched from blood (not recorded which). The TCR comes from a man aged 35-49 years with acute COVID-19.

CDR3 nucleotides: TGTGCCAGCAGCCCTCCTCTACAGGGGGCGAAGTATGGCTACACCTTC. It codes for CASSPPLQGAKYGYTF. The genes are TRBV11-3 and TRBJ1-2; 9 bases are a match to TRBD1. Germline V lookup: CDR1 SGHNT, CDR2 YENEEA. This CDR3 region has 16 residues. Trimming cost V 5 bases and J 5 bases; bases outside gene matches: 12.